This note documents a single T cell receptor (beta chain) sequence. Sequencing was performed with immunoSEQ multiplex PCR; in TCRdb, only in-frame clones are kept and a portion is missing. The sample consists of some 70,000 clones, around 80% of them appearing once. These data come from a study of blood T cell repertoires in COVID-19. Overall study context: Specimens from acute and convalescent COVID-19 originated in the United States, Italy and Spain. The analysed material was cDNA or gDNA that came from T cells, B-cell-depleted T cells, or PBMCs.

CDR1 is GTSNPN, CDR2 SVGIG, per germline (reference sequence). The CDR3 spans 14 residues. V was trimmed by 4 bases and J by 0 bases, leaving 11 bases between them. V is TRBV30 and J is TRBJ2-3; D is perhaps TRBD2 (6 bases). The sequenced sample was peripheral blood. The source of this sequence is a woman in her fifties or sixties with acute or convalescent COVID-19. The CDR3 loop reads CAWNQGLSTDTQYF. CDR3 nucleotide sequence: TGTGCCTGGAACCAGGGACTTAGCACAGATACGCAGTATTTT.